Below are 18 T cell receptor beta chains sequenced from a single sample in a study of OX40 agonist ivuxolimab in advanced cancers. Assay: immunoSEQ multiplex PCR; the TCRdb copy retains only in-frame clones and omits some. The sample lists 85,000 to 90,000 clones, 92% occurring once. Sequences were derived from CD4+ or CD8+ T cells sorted from blood, sampled in a trial of the OX40 agonist ivuxolimab. These receptors all come from an adult with an advanced solid tumor such as melanoma, head and neck, liver or kidney cancer.

The chain recombines TRBV5-1 with TRBJ1-3; 7 bases align to TRBD1. CDR3 length equals 15 residues. The V gene's germline CDR1 is SGHRS and CDR2 YFSETQ. J lost 2 bases, V lost 5 bases, and 7 bases had no gene match. The CDR3 DNA is TGCGCCAGCAGACCTACAGGGGCTGCTGGAAACACCATATATTTT. Its translation is CASRPTGAAGNTIYF.

V gene TRBV4-3 combines with J gene TRBJ2-7; TRBD1 matches at 7 bases. The germline V gene has CDR1 LGHNA and CDR2 YSLEER. The CDR3 is 14 amino acids. Unmatched junction bases numbered 9, after V lost 4 bases and J lost 6 bases. The CDR3 region is CASSPLGQTVEQYF. CDR3 bases: TGCGCCAGCAGCCCCCTGGGACAGACGGTCGAGCAGTACTTC.

The chain employs TRBV28 and TRBJ2-3; 9 bases map to TRBD1. J gave up 4 bases and V 6 bases, and 8 bases lay outside the gene matches. The CDR3 is 15 amino acids. CDR1 is MDHEN and CDR2 is SYDVKM in the germline V gene. In DNA, the CDR3 is TGTGCCAGCAGCTCAGTTACAGGGGGCCCAGATACGCAGTATTTT. Protein product: CASSSVTGGPDTQYF.

The chain carries TRBV4-3 and TRBJ2-3, with TRBD2 matching 9 bases. The CDR3 is 16 residues long. With 4 bases clipped from V and 0 bases from J, the junction kept 5 bases outside the gene matches. CDR1 and CDR2 (germline): LGHNA, YSLEER. The DNA of the CDR3 is TGCGCCAGCAGCCTGCAACTAGCGGGTAGCACAGATACGCAGTATTTT. Translated: CASSLQLAGSTDTQYF.

The chain recombines TRBV7-9 with TRBJ2-7; D is tentatively TRBD1 or TRBD2 (5 bases each). The germline V gene has CDR1 SEHNR and CDR2 FQNEAQ (reference sequence). V lost 7 bases and J lost 5, with 21 bases in between. CDR3 size: 15 residues. This CDR3 reads CASKLSGVWDHEQYF. Written as DNA, the CDR3 is TGTGCCAGCAAACTTAGTGGCGTCTGGGACCACGAGCAGTACTTC.

This chain uses TRBV6-1 with TRBJ1-2, with D uncertain. This CDR3 has 14 amino acids. V dropped 0 bases and J dropped 7 bases, with 12 bases sitting between them. CDR1 is MNHNS and CDR2 is SASEGT in the germline V gene. The DNA for the CDR3 is TGTGCCAGCAGTGAAGCTGGTGGCCTGGGTGGCTACACCTTC. It yields the protein CASSEAGGLGGYTF.

The V and J genes are TRBV7-9 and TRBJ1-2; TRBD1 aligns across 7 bases. The CDR3 sequence is 13 residues long. Trimming cost V 6 bases and J 7 bases; bases outside gene matches: 8. CDR1 is SEHNR and CDR2 is FQNEAQ in the germline V gene (reference sequence). The CDR3 loop reads CASSPDRVAGYTF. CDR3 coding DNA: TGTGCCAGCAGTCCCGACAGGGTGGCTGGCTACACCTTC.

The J gene is TRBJ2-1, the V gene TRBV5-1, with 13 bases matching TRBD2. This CDR3 comprises 16 residues. Unmatched junction bases numbered 6, after V lost 3 bases and J lost 6 bases. Germline CDR1 SGHRS, CDR2 YFSETQ. Written as DNA, the CDR3 is TGCGCCAGCAGCTCGGGACTAGCGGGGTCCGTCAATGAGCAGTTCTTC. It encodes CASSSGLAGSVNEQFF.

CDR3 nucleotides: TGTGCCAGCAGGGATGGGTCAGGGGGCCCCACTGAAGCTTTCTTT. It codes for CASRDGSGGPTEAFF. The chain employs TRBV11-2 and TRBJ1-1, with 8 bases matching TRBD1. The germline V gene has CDR1 SGHAT and CDR2 FQNNGV. J lost 4 bases, V lost 6 bases, and 10 bases had no gene match. The CDR3 consists of 15 residues.

The rearrangement uses TRBV5-5 and TRBJ2-3; TRBD1 matches 7 bases. The length of the CDR3 is 15 residues. CDR1 is SGHKS and CDR2 is YYEKEE in the germline V gene (reference sequence). The ends lost 2 bases at V and 3 bases at J; junction bases unmatched: 6. CDR3 amino acids: CASSFDRVRTDTQYF. CDR3 nucleotide sequence: TGTGCCAGCAGCTTTGACAGGGTACGGACAGATACGCAGTATTTT.

This chain joins TRBV7-2 and TRBJ2-1; D not certain. CDR3 size: 15 residues. Germline CDR1 and CDR2: SGHTA and FQGNSA. The germline V and J ends were trimmed by 2 bases and 5 bases, with 13 bases remaining between them. CDR3 amino acids: CASSLLPGPNNEQFF. The CDR3 DNA follows: TGTGCCAGCAGCTTATTGCCCGGGCCGAACAATGAGCAGTTCTTC.

The chain links TRBV28 to TRBJ2-7, with D possibly being TRBD2 (7 bases). Germline V gene sequence: CDR1 MDHEN, CDR2 SYDVKM. With 6 bases removed from V and 0 bases from J, the gap between germline ends came to 15 bases. This CDR3 spans 15 amino acids. The DNA for the CDR3 is TGTGCCAGCAGGGGGGGGGCAGCTAGCTCCTACGAGCAGTACTTC. The encoded protein is CASRGGAASSYEQYF. Combining the CDR3 with reference TRBV28 and TRBJ2-7 gives the whole variable domain DVKVTQSSRYLVKRTGEKVFLECVQDMDHENMFWYRQDPGLGLRLIYFSYDVKMKEKGDIPEGYSVSREKKERFSLILESASTNQTSMYLCASRGGAASSYEQYFGPGTRLTVT.

This chain uses TRBV19 with TRBJ1-2, with D tentatively TRBD1 (6 bases). The germline gives CDR1 LNHDA, CDR2 SQIVND (reference sequence). V shed 5 bases and J shed 6 bases, with 16 bases lying between them. This CDR3 is built from 14 residues. The CDR3 spells CASSYLGGSDGYTF. In DNA, the CDR3 is TGTGCCAGTAGTTACTTAGGGGGTTCGGATGGCTACACCTTC.

This clone was picked up one time. V is TRBV7-3 and J is TRBJ2-5; D perhaps matches TRBD2 (5 bases). Germline V lookup: CDR1 SGHTA, CDR2 FQGTGA. The germline V and J ends were trimmed by 3 bases and 4 bases, with 15 bases remaining between them. The CDR3 covers 15 residues. In DNA form, the CDR3 reads TGTGCCAGCAGCTTTGGGCGGGTGGGATTAGAGACCCAGTACTTC. Residues: CASSFGRVGLETQYF.

This clone was recorded once. In nucleotides, the CDR3 is TGTGCCAGCTCACCCCTAGCGGGAGGCAGCCACGAGCAGTACTTC. This codes for CASSPLAGGSHEQYF. The V gene is TRBV18, the J gene TRBJ2-7, with TRBD2 identical over 11 bases. The V and J ends lost 3 bases and 5 bases, in that order; junction bases with no gene match: 6. This CDR3 has 15 residues. Looked up from germline, CDR1 is KGHSH and CDR2 is LQKENI.

The chain employs TRBV4-1 and TRBJ2-3; D is perhaps TRBD1 (5 bases). The CDR3 runs to 16 residues. Germline V gives CDR1 MGHRA, CDR2 YSYEKL. With 4 bases removed from V and 1 base from J, the gap between germline ends came to 15 bases. Here the CDR3 reads CASSPIQGLRTDTQYF. The CDR3 DNA follows: TGCGCCAGCAGCCCAATTCAGGGCCTCCGCACAGATACGCAGTATTTT.

V usage is TRBV21-1 and J usage is TRBJ1-2; the D call in the table, TRBD1, was not verified against the DNA. TRBV21-1 is listed as a pseudogene. The length of the CDR3 is 18 residues. This CDR3 is CASSKALLGQGANYGYTF. The DNA for the CDR3 is TGTGCCAGCAGCAAAGCGCTTTTAGGACAGGGGGCTAACTATGGCTACACCTTC.

The chain joins TRBV6-5 to TRBJ1-5; maybe TRBD1 (5 bases). There are 14 residues in the CDR3. Germline V lookup: CDR1 MNHEY, CDR2 SVGAGI. Trimming took 5 bases from V and 7 from J, leaving 15 bases between them. The CDR3 loop reads CASSESAGWQPQHF. The CDR3 DNA is TGTGCCAGCAGTGAGTCGGCAGGGTGGCAGCCCCAGCATTTT.